Following are 23 T cell receptor beta chains from one sample sequenced in a study of metastatic and nonmetastatic thyroid tumors. Prior to thyroid surgery, none of the patients had received any treatment. TCRdb reanalyzed the PCR reads with MiXCR. This sample carries around 8,700 clones, approximately 30% of them seen once, and the ten largest clones take roughly 6.1%. The sample comprised adjacent normal tissue. The receptors shown here come from a female donor with papillary thyroid cancer or a benign thyroid nodule (not recorded which). Some clones in this sample may be carry-over from other donors' samples.

The chain carries TRBV6-2 or TRBV6-3 and TRBJ2-7; the match to TRBD2 covers 8 bases. Germline CDR1 is MNHEY and CDR2 is SVGEGT. The trim removed 9 bases at V and 0 bases at J, leaving 7 bases unmatched. The CDR3 contains 14 residues. As DNA, the CDR3 is TGTGCCAGTAAAAATAGCGGGACCTCCTACGAGCAGTACTTC. Its protein product is CASKNSGTSYEQYF.

The chain employs TRBV6-5 and TRBJ1-2, with a weak D call TRBD1 (5 bases). The CDR3 has 13 amino acids. V was pared by 7 bases and J by 8 bases, with 17 bases between. Germline V lookup: CDR1 MNHEY, CDR2 SVGAGI. The CDR3 nucleotides are TGTGCCAGCACTTCCTCGGGGGGACTGGGCTACACCTTC. It specifies CASTSSGGLGYTF.

This clone is deemed medium-sized (0.01 to 0.1%). The chain couples TRBV15 to TRBJ2-5; D ambiguous. V was trimmed by 0 bases and J by 3 bases, leaving 8 bases between them. The germline V gene encodes CDR1 LNHNV and CDR2 YYDKDF (reference sequence). The CDR3 is made up of 14 amino acids. The CDR3, as DNA: TGTGCCACCAGCAGAGATTCGCCAGAAGAGACCCAGTACTTC. This gives the protein CATSRDSPEETQYF.

This clone has a handful of counts. The V and J genes are TRBV30 and TRBJ2-7, with 11 bases matching TRBD1. In germline, CDR1 is GTSNPN, CDR2 SVGIG (reference sequence). Trimming at V came to 0 bases and at J to 6 bases, leaving 7 bases not matched to a gene. The CDR3 loop spans 15 amino acids. Written as DNA, the CDR3 is TGTGCCTGGAGTGTACTGGGACAGGGGGAATTCGAGCAGTACTTC. It specifies CAWSVLGQGEFEQYF.

This clone has more than one count but fewer than ten. This chain uses TRBV27 with TRBJ2-6; D is perhaps TRBD1 (6 bases). This CDR3 contains 17 residues. V lost 7 bases and J lost 3, with 19 bases in between. Germline V gene lookup returns CDR1 MNHEY and CDR2 SMNVEV (reference sequence). CDR3 region: CASKSRQVMSGANVLTF. CDR3 sequence (DNA): TGTGCCAGCAAGTCAAGACAGGTAATGAGTGGGGCCAACGTCCTGACTTTC.

This rearrangement joins TRBV2 to TRBJ2-1; 7 nucleotides line up with TRBD1. CDR1 is SNHLY, CDR2 FYNNEI, per germline. V was pared by 1 base and J by 4 bases, with 7 bases of the junction left unmatched. CDR3 length: 16 amino acids. The CDR3, as DNA: TGTGCCAGCAGTGAAGGACCGGGACAGAGTTACAATGAGCAGTTCTTC. It encodes CASSEGPGQSYNEQFF.

This chain uses TRBV11-3 with TRBJ1-2, with 8 nucleotides matching TRBD1. The CDR3 contains 15 residues. Germline loops: CDR1 SGHNT, CDR2 YENEEA. After removal of 3 bases from V and 4 bases from J, the junction contained 7 bases not matched to a gene. In nucleotides, the CDR3 is TGTGCCAGCAGCTTTTCGACAGGGGCGGCCTATGGCTACACCTTC. It codes for CASSFSTGAAYGYTF.

In this sample, this clone turned up many times. The rearrangement links TRBV7-9 to TRBJ2-1; 14 bases are a match to TRBD2. Germline CDR1 SEHNR, CDR2 FQNEAQ (reference sequence). The CDR3 is 15 amino acids. With 5 bases clipped from V and 5 bases from J, the junction kept 2 bases outside the gene matches. The CDR3, as DNA: TGTGCCAGCAGCCAGACTAGCGGGGGGGACAATGAGCAGTTCTTC. As protein: CASSQTSGGDNEQFF.

V usage is TRBV13 and J usage is TRBJ2-2; TRBD2 matches at 11 bases. Germline V CDR1 and CDR2: PRHDT, FYEKMQ (reference sequence). The ends lost 5 bases at V and 2 bases at J; junction bases unmatched: 13. The CDR3 is 19 amino acids. CDR3 region: CASSPGTSGDWGNTGELFF. CDR3 DNA: TGTGCCAGCAGCCCCGGGACTAGCGGAGATTGGGGTAACACCGGGGAGCTGTTTTTT.

The rearrangement joins TRBV30 to TRBJ1-6; D is unclear. Trimming pared 4 bases from V and 3 bases from J, leaving 7 bases between. In germline, CDR1 is GTSNPN, CDR2 SVGIG (reference sequence). The CDR3 totals 13 residues. CDR3 region: CAWTENYNSPLHF. Here the CDR3 DNA reads TGTGCCTGGACAGAAAACTATAATTCACCCCTCCACTTT. The complete variable domain, with remaining parts taken from reference TRBV30 and TRBJ1-6, reads SQTIHQWPATLVQPVGSPLSLECTVEGTSNPNLYWYRQAAGRGLQLLFYSVGIGQISSEVPQNLSASRPQDRQFILSSKKLLLSDSGFYLCAWTENYNSPLHFGNGTRLTVT.

This clone has a handful of counts. The V call is TRBV19, the J call TRBJ2-5; 7 nucleotides match TRBD2. Germline CDR1 reads LNHDA; CDR2 reads SQIVND (reference sequence). V was pared by 9 bases and J by 3 bases, with 4 bases of the junction left unmatched. The CDR3 extends over 12 amino acids. The CDR3 reads CARASGKETQYF. CDR3 coding DNA: TGTGCCAGGGCCAGCGGGAAAGAGACCCAGTACTTC.

This clone qualifies as medium-sized. This chain links TRBV12-3 or TRBV12-4 with TRBJ2-3, with TRBD2 matching over 9 bases. CDR3 size: 14 residues. J lost 1 base, V lost 5 bases, and 1 base had no gene match. The CDR3 coding sequence is TGTGCCAGCAGTAGGACTAGCGGCACAGATACGCAGTATTTT. This translates into CASSRTSGTDTQYF.

The rearrangement uses TRBV2 and TRBJ1-6; 10 bases align to TRBD1. V shed 6 bases, J shed 8 bases, and the junction held 7 bases outside the gene matches. The CDR3 spans 15 residues. CDR1 SNHLY and CDR2 FYNNEI come from the germline V gene. This chain's CDR3 is CASSVSGTGDSPLHF. The CDR3 DNA reads TGTGCCAGCAGCGTATCCGGGACAGGGGATTCACCCCTCCACTTT.

The chain uses TRBV20-1 and TRBJ2-1, with TRBD2 as a possible D gene (5 bases). Per germline, CDR1 DFQATT and CDR2 SNEGSKA (reference sequence). Trimming removed 3 bases at V and 7 bases at J, with 13 bases between. This CDR3 is built from 13 residues. CDR3 in DNA: TGCAGTGCTAGGGACTCCATAGGGAATGAGCAGTTCTTC. Translating gives CSARDSIGNEQFF.

This clone has only a few counts. The CDR3 region has the DNA TGTGCCAGCAGTTACGGTTGGGGTGGCGACTATGGCTACACCTTC. Translated: CASSYGWGGDYGYTF. V gene TRBV6-5 combines with J gene TRBJ1-2; D not resolved. Germline values: CDR1 MNHEY, CDR2 SVGAGI. The length of the CDR3 is 15 residues. V gave up 2 bases and J gave up 3 bases, with 13 bases separating them.

This clone was found a few times. The junction and the germline gene differ at one end; a read error may be behind it. The CDR3 protein is CSVRQAGGSPPHF. For the CDR3, the DNA is TGCAGCGTTCGGCAGGCCGGGGGTTCACCCCCCCACTTT. This chain links TRBV29-1 with TRBJ1-6, with D possibly matching TRBD1 (5 bases). Germline values: CDR1 SQVTM, CDR2 ANQGSEA. This CDR3 is 13 amino acids long.

The chain combines TRBV24-1 with TRBJ2-2; D is unresolved. CDR3 length: 15 residues. Germline values: CDR1 KGHDR, CDR2 SFDVKD. Trimming removed 0 bases at V and 5 bases at J, with 9 bases between. CDR3 coding DNA: TGTGCCACCAGTGATTTGTTGTTGGGGACCGGGGAGCTGTTTTTT. Translation: CATSDLLLGTGELFF.

V and J are TRBV11-2 and TRBJ2-2; possible D gene TRBD2, 5 bases. The CDR3 runs 13 residues. CDR1 and CDR2 from the germline V gene are SGHAT and FQNNGV. Trimming took 5 bases from V and 5 from J, leaving 9 bases between them. The CDR3 coding sequence is TGTGCCAGCAGCCGCAGCGGAACCGGGGAGCTGTTTTTT. Its protein product is CASSRSGTGELFF.

This clone showed up just a few times. This chain links TRBV6-2 or TRBV6-3 with TRBJ1-5; D is unresolved. The germline V gene encodes CDR1 MNHEY and CDR2 SVGEGT. The CDR3 runs 11 residues. CDR3 sequence: CTTPGVQPQHF. CDR3 DNA: TGTACGACCCCCGGAGTTCAGCCCCAGCATTTT.

This clone is classed as medium-sized. The chain has TRBV6-5 and TRBJ2-2; the match to TRBD2 covers 12 bases. CDR3 length: 18 residues. CDR1 is MNHEY and CDR2 is SVGAGI in the germline V gene. V lost 0 bases to trimming and J lost 5 bases; unmatched junction nucleotides: 7. Here the CDR3 reads CASSYSLAGGPKTGELFF. CDR3 sequence (DNA): TGTGCCAGCAGTTACTCGCTAGCGGGGGGGCCTAAGACCGGGGAGCTGTTTTTT.

The genes are TRBV5-1 and TRBJ1-3; D unresolved. V lost 4 bases to trimming and J lost 3 bases, with 17 bases between them. Germline V gene data show CDR1 as SGHRS and CDR2 as YFSETQ. CDR3 length: 16 residues. In nucleotides, the CDR3 is TGCGCCAGCAGCCTCGAGTCGCCCGGGTTTGGAAACACCATATATTTT. It is translated as CASSLESPGFGNTIYF.

The chain employs TRBV18 and TRBJ1-2, with D hard to call. The CDR3 sequence is 13 residues long. Germline-derived CDR1 and CDR2 are KGHSH and LQKENI. V was clipped by 3 bases and J by 8 bases, with 13 bases between them. Here the CDR3 DNA reads TGTGCCAGCTCACCGCCGGGAAGGTACGGCTACACCTTC. It is translated as CASSPPGRYGYTF.

This clone was seen ten or more times. The chain employs TRBV4-2 and TRBJ2-7; 10 nucleotides match TRBD2. The CDR3 is made up of 17 amino acids. Germline CDR1 reads LGHNA; CDR2 reads YNFKEQ. J lost 4 bases, V lost 0 bases, and 9 bases had no gene match. CDR3 region: CASSQDGLAGVRYEQYF. The DNA of the CDR3 is TGTGCCAGCAGCCAAGATGGGCTAGCGGGGGTACGTTACGAGCAGTACTTC.